The 10 T cell receptor beta chains in this list originate from one sample, sequenced in a study of long-term antiretroviral therapy in people with HIV. Run at survey level, the immunoSEQ assay was version v3.0. Here immunoSEQ multiplex PCR was the method, and the copy in TCRdb shows in-frame clones only, minus some. This sample has some 27,000 clones, with 70% to 85% found just once. The sequencing here drew on unsorted PBMCs, taken 3 years after starting antiretroviral therapy. The source is a man aged 35-49 years with HIV.

The V call is TRBV27, the J call TRBJ1-5; TRBD1 matches at 10 bases. Germline V lookup: CDR1 MNHEY, CDR2 SMNVEV (reference sequence). J was trimmed by 2 bases and V by 4 bases; bases with no gene match: 5. The CDR3 sequence is 16 residues long. The CDR3 loop reads CASSSYGTGGNQPQHF. CDR3 in DNA: TGTGCCAGCAGTTCCTACGGGACAGGGGGCAATCAGCCCCAGCATTTT.

The CDR3, as DNA: TGTGCCAGCAGCGTAGGGGACAGGGTTATCGGGGAGCTGTTTTTT. Its protein is CASSVGDRVIGELFF. The V and J genes are TRBV9 and TRBJ2-2; 9 nucleotides align to TRBD1. Germline CDR1 and CDR2: SGDLS and YYNGEE. This CDR3 is 15 amino acids long. The V segment lost 0 bases and the J segment 7 bases; nucleotides outside the gene matches: 4.

J is TRBJ2-7 and V is TRBV15, with D possibly matching TRBD2 (6 bases). This CDR3 comprises 15 residues. Trimming took off 0 bases at V and 2 bases at J, with 11 bases between the two ends. CDR1 is LNHNV and CDR2 is YYDKDF in the germline V gene (reference sequence). In nucleotides, the CDR3 is TGTGCCACCAGCAGAGATTACGGAGGGACCTACGAGCAGTACTTC. Its translation is CATSRDYGGTYEQYF.

V and J are TRBV5-1 and TRBJ2-3, with D possibly TRBD1 on 6 matching bases. Germline values: CDR1 SGHRS, CDR2 YFSETQ. This CDR3 comprises 13 residues. Trimming cost V 4 bases and J 3 bases, with 9 bases left between them. CDR3 amino acids: CASSQQGTDTQYF. The DNA for the CDR3 is TGCGCCAGCAGCCAACAGGGTACAGATACGCAGTATTTT.

This clone occurred once. V usage is TRBV11-2 and J usage is TRBJ1-3, with D hard to call. The CDR3 is 16 amino acids. The germline CDR1 and CDR2 sequences are SGHAT and FQNNGV. Trimming took off 4 bases at V and 0 bases at J, with 13 bases between the two ends. CDR3 in amino acids: CASSYSRVDSGNTIYF. The DNA for the CDR3 is TGTGCCAGCAGCTACTCCCGGGTCGACTCTGGAAACACCATATATTTT.

The chain employs TRBV30 and TRBJ1-4, with 9 bases identical to TRBD1. The CDR3 has 19 amino acids. The ends lost 2 bases at V and 4 bases at J; junction bases unmatched: 17. Germline V gives CDR1 GTSNPN, CDR2 SVGIG (reference sequence). The CDR3 region is CAWSSIPRTGELSNEKLFF. In DNA, the CDR3 is TGTGCCTGGAGTTCCATTCCGAGGACAGGGGAACTAAGTAATGAAAAACTGTTTTTT.

The chain couples TRBV27 to TRBJ1-2, with a weak D call TRBD1 (5 bases). The CDR3 covers 14 residues. Germline V CDR1 and CDR2: MNHEY, SMNVEV (reference sequence). The germline V and J ends were trimmed by 6 bases and 2 bases, with 13 bases remaining between them. The CDR3: CASRWGGDNYGYTF. CDR3 in DNA: TGTGCCAGCAGGTGGGGGGGGGACAACTATGGCTACACCTTC.

There are a few counts of this clone. The chain is built from TRBV10-2 and TRBJ1-5; unclear D gene. The CDR3 covers 14 residues. The germline V gene encodes CDR1 WSHSY and CDR2 SAAADI. V dropped 3 bases and J dropped 4 bases, with 10 bases sitting between them. The CDR3 DNA reads TGCGCCAGCAGTGATGGATACGTTAATCAGCCCCAGCATTTT. Translation gives CASSDGYVNQPQHF.

This clone has only one observation. The chain combines TRBV10-2 with TRBJ1-5; tentatively, D is TRBD1 (5 bases). This CDR3 region has 13 residues. V was pared by 5 bases and J by 6 bases, with 11 bases between. Germline CDR1 and CDR2: WSHSY and SAAADI. The CDR3 bases are TGCGCCAGCAGTACCGGACAAGCTCAGCCCCAGCATTTT. Its translation is CASSTGQAQPQHF.

The chain carries TRBV5-1 and TRBJ2-1; tentatively, D is TRBD2 (5 bases). Germline V lookup: CDR1 SGHRS, CDR2 YFSETQ. The CDR3 totals 14 residues. V was cut by 0 bases and J by 5 bases, with 9 bases left in between. The CDR3 protein is CASSLGGPNNEQFF. The CDR3 bases are TGCGCCAGCAGCTTGGGAGGGCCAAACAATGAGCAGTTCTTC.